This T cell receptor beta chain is drawn from a study of immune cell composition in non-small cell lung cancer. Here immunoSEQ multiplex PCR was the method, and the copy in TCRdb shows in-frame clones only, minus some. The data show about 14,000 clones, with around 75% seen just once and approximately 14% held by the top ten. A remark on this clone: Antigen unknown.

Points from the study as a whole: Tumour TCR-beta clonality showed no significant link to smoking pack-years. Adenocarcinomas with higher top tumour-associated clone frequency had more reactive TILs.

V gave up 2 bases and J gave up 9 bases, with 11 bases separating them. Germline V gives CDR1 MNHNY, CDR2 SVGAGI (reference sequence). The CDR3 is 13 amino acids. The sample was lung tumor tissue. V and J are TRBV6-6 and TRBJ2-1; tentative D call: TRBD1 (5 bases). The receptor comes from a human donor with non-small cell lung cancer. The CDR3 nucleotides read TGTGCCAGCAGTTACGGGGCTAATGGTGAGCAGTTCTTC. It encodes CASSYGANGEQFF.